This TCR beta chain originates from a study of cytomegalovirus exposure and HLA in healthy donors. Study-wide points: An analysis that was carried out later associated 16,951 TCR beta sequences with HLA alleles at 0.05 false discovery rate. A later analysis found TCR association rates differed by HLA locus, highest for DRB1 and lowest for HLA-C.

V gave up 1 base and J gave up 1 base, with 4 bases separating them. This CDR3 is built from 13 residues. Germline V gene lookup returns CDR1 LGHNA and CDR2 YNFKEQ. The PCR used 60 Vbeta and 13 Jbeta primers. Only in-frame clones appear in the TCRdb table, and some are missing; sequencing was by immunoSEQ multiplex PCR. The repertoire has roughly 100,000 clones, roughly 83% of them found once; the top ten carry about 2.5%. Points on this clone: The antigen is not known.

The gene calls are TRBV4-2 and TRBJ1-1; D unclear. The TCR was taken from a man in his forties in good health and CMV-seronegative. Material: PBMCs. The CDR3 DNA reads as TGTGCCAGCAGCCAAGGGAGGAACACTGAAGCTTTCTTT. Its translation is CASSQGRNTEAFF.